Listed below are T cell receptor beta chains from one sample, sequenced in a study of tumor and adjacent non-tumor tissue in lung cancer. MiXCR was run by TCRdb on the multiplex PCR reads, yielding one entry per CDR3 protein. Of approximately 47,000 distinct CDR3 sequences listed, roughly 67% are singletons. Sequenced sample: distant non-tumor lung tissue. The source of these receptors is a woman between 70 and 85 years old with non-small cell lung cancer. The CDR3 runs from the conserved cysteine through the conserved F or W. A D gene is named only where the DNA matches it firmly. Rows give clone size only sometimes, using once, few, many, or a class for an expanded clone.

clone_size | d_call | j_call | v_call | cdr3_nt | cdr3_aa
. | TRBD2 | TRBJ2-1 | TRBV28 | TGTGCCAGCAGTCCAGGGACTAGCGAATGGGCTAACTCCTACAATGAGCAGTTCTTC | CASSPGTSEWANSYNEQFF
many | . | TRBJ2-7 | TRBV11-2 | TGTGCCAGCAGCCAGACTAGTTCAGGAGAGCAGTACTTC | CASSQTSSGEQYF
few | TRBD2 | TRBJ2-5 | TRBV20-1 | TGCAGTGCTAGAGATTGGGTAGCGGGATCCCAAGAGACCCAGTACTTC | CSARDWVAGSQETQYF
many | . | TRBJ2-1 | TRBV5-1 | TGCGCCAGCAGCTTGGCCTATAGAGCGGAGACCGGTGAGCAGTTCTTC | CASSLAYRAETGEQFF
. | . | TRBJ2-2 | TRBV28 | TGTGCCAGCAGTTCCCGGGATGGAAGAGACACCGGGGAGCTGTTTTTT | CASSSRDGRDTGELFF
. | TRBD2 | TRBJ2-7 | TRBV20-1 | TGCTGTGCTAGTAGCGGGAGGGCCGGGTGCGAGCAGTACTTC | CCASSGRAGCEQYF
. | . | TRBJ2-3 | TRBV12-3/TRBV12-4 | TGTCCCAGCAGGCCTACTGGCGTACTATCCACAGATACGCAGTATTTT | CPSRPTGVLSTDTQYF
once | . | TRBJ2-7 | TRBV5-1 | TGCGCTAGCAGCTTGGAAGGGCAGGCGAGCTCCTACGAGAAGTACTTC | CASSLEGQASSYEKYF
many | . | TRBJ1-2 | TRBV29-1 | TGCAGCGTTGCGCCCTTAACGTCGCAGGGCTACACCTTC | CSVAPLTSQGYTF
. | TRBD2 | TRBJ2-1 | TRBV28 | TGTACCATTCATAGCGGGAGGGGGTACAATGAGCAGTTCTTC | CTIHSGRGYNEQFF
many | . | TRBJ2-1 | TRBV6-2/TRBV6-3 | TGTGCCAGCAGTTACTCGGCTAGCCGCATCTATGAGCAGTTCTTC | CASSYSASRIYEQFF
many | . | TRBJ2-5 | TRBV6-2/TRBV6-3 | TGTGCCAGCAGTTACGAAGAGACCCAGTACTTC | CASSYEETQYF
. | TRBD2 | TRBJ2-1 | TRBV28 | TGTGCCAGCAGTTCCGCTAGCGGGAGTTCCTACAATGAGCAGTTCTTC | CASSSASGSSYNEQFF
. | . | TRBJ1-2 | TRBV4-1 | TGCGCCAGCAGCCAAAGGACAGCGAGATATGACTACACCTTC | CASSQRTARYDYTF
few | . | TRBJ2-1 | TRBV29-1 | TGCAGCGTTGATTCCGGCTACATTGGGCAGTTCTTC | CSVDSGYIGQFF
. | . | TRBJ1-1 | TRBV7-9 | TGTGCCAGCAATACGGGAGGGAGTAGCACTGAAGCTTTCTTT | CASNTGGSSTEAFF
. | TRBD1 | TRBJ1-2 | TRBV28 | TGTGCCAGCAGTGGGGGGACAGGGGACTATGGCTACACCTTC | CASSGGTGDYGYTF
. | TRBD2 | TRBJ2-1 | TRBV7-9 | TGTGCCAGCAGCCTTCTAGCGGGAGAAGGTAACAATGAGCAGTTCTTC | CASSLLAGEGNNEQFF
. | . | TRBJ1-5 | TRBV10-3 | TGTGTCGTCAGTGGGACAACTTTCAATCAGCCCCAGCATTTT | CVVSGTTFNQPQHF
. | TRBD2 | TRBJ2-2 | TRBV7-2 | TGTGCCAGCAGTTTAACGGGAGGGCCAGACACCGGGAAGCTGTTTTTT | CASSLTGGPDTGKLFF
. | TRBD1 | TRBJ2-1 | TRBV4-1 | TGCGCCAGCAGCCAAGAGTATGACAGGGTAGAGGATGAGCAGTTCTTC | CASSQEYDRVEDEQFF
. | . | TRBJ2-3 | TRBV28 | TGTGCCAGCATTAAGCGGAGCACAGATATGCAGTATTTT | CASIKRSTDMQYF
. | . | TRBJ2-5 | TRBV10-3 | TGTGCCATCAATACGCGCACGCAAGAGACTCAGTACTTC | CAINTRTQETQYF
. | . | TRBJ2-3 | TRBV29-1 | TGCAACGTTGCCCAGGAGAGAGGGGCAGATACGCAGTATTTT | CNVAQERGADTQYF
many | TRBD2 | TRBJ2-2 | TRBV6-5 | TGTGCCAGCAGTTACTCGACTAGCGGGAGACCCGGGGAGCTGTTTTTT | CASSYSTSGRPGELFF
. | TRBD1 | TRBJ2-7 | TRBV11-3 | TGTGCCAGGAGCTTGGGGACAGGGAGCCACGAGCAGTACTTC | CARSLGTGSHEQYF
. | TRBD2 | TRBJ2-7 | TRBV10-3 | TGTGCCATCAGAGGACTAGCGGGGATCCACGAGCTGTACTTC | CAIRGLAGIHELYF
many | TRBD1 | TRBJ1-2 | TRBV28 | TGTGCCAGCAGCACGCCGCTTGACAGGGATATTTTTTATGGCTACACCTTC | CASSTPLDRDIFYGYTF
. | TRBD1 | TRBJ2-3 | TRBV6-1 | TGTGCCAGCAGGAACAACCGGGACAGGGGAGATACGAAGCATTTT | CASRNNRDRGDTKHF
. | TRBD1 | TRBJ2-3 | TRBV5-1 | TGCGCCATCCGGCATGGACAGGCCCTCACAGATACGCAGTATTTT | CAIRHGQALTDTQYF
. | TRBD1 | TRBJ2-1 | TRBV6-2/TRBV6-3 | TGTGCCATTACGACAGGGAGCTCGTCGTGGAAAAACAATGAGCAGTTCTTC | CAITTGSSSWKNNEQFF
few | . | TRBJ2-3 | TRBV5-4 | TGTGCCAGCAGCTTGGTAGAGGGGAGTACAGATACGCAGTATTTT | CASSLVEGSTDTQYF
. | TRBD1 | TRBJ1-2 | TRBV6-6 | TGTGCCAGCAATTCCAGACAGGGGAACTATGGCTACACCTTC | CASNSRQGNYGYTF
. | TRBD2 | TRBJ2-1 | TRBV6-4 | TGTGACAGCGGTGATAGCGGGAGCAATGAGCAGTTCTTC | CDSGDSGSNEQFF
many | . | TRBJ2-7 | TRBV12-3/TRBV12-4 | TGTGCCAGCAGTTTGTCGGGGAGAAACTACGAGCAGTACTTC | CASSLSGRNYEQYF
. | TRBD1 | TRBJ2-7 | TRBV12-3/TRBV12-4 | TGTGCCAACACTTCGAACAGGGGGCCGAACTACGAGCAGTACTTC | CANTSNRGPNYEQYF
. | TRBD2 | TRBJ2-1 | TRBV10-3 | TGTACCATCTCGACAAAGGTGACTAGCGGATGGAGCTCCTATAATGAGCAGTTCTTC | CTISTKVTSGWSSYNEQFF
. | . | TRBJ2-1 | TRBV5-1 | TGCGCCAGCAGCTTGGTTACAGGGAGTGAGCAGTTCTTC | CASSLVTGSEQFF
. | . | TRBJ1-5 | TRBV5-6 | TGTGCCAGCAGCACCGGACAGCCGGGTCAGCCCCAGCATTTT | CASSTGQPGQPQHF
. | . | TRBJ1-4 | TRBV12-3/TRBV12-4 | TGTGCCAGCAGTTCGGAGGGGCGGGATAATGTAAAACTGTTCTTT | CASSSEGRDNVKLFF
. | TRBD1 | TRBJ2-1 | TRBV14 | TGCGCCAGCAGCCAAGATCGTACAGGGGGCAATAAGCAGTTCTTC | CASSQDRTGGNKQFF
many | TRBD2 | TRBJ2-1 | TRBV6-6 | TGTGCCAGCAGTTCGGCTAGCGGGAGGGAATCCTACAATGAGCAGTTCTTC | CASSSASGRESYNEQFF
. | . | TRBJ2-2 | TRBV29-1 | TGCAGCGTTTCCAGTAAACTAGCAGGAGGGGTAGACAACGGGGAGCTGTTTTTT | CSVSSKLAGGVDNGELFF
. | . | TRBJ2-3 | TRBV12-3/TRBV12-4 | TGTGCCAGCAGCTCAAGGCTCGCCGGAGATACGCAGTATTTT | CASSSRLAGDTQYF
many | . | TRBJ2-7 | TRBV5-1 | TGCGCCAGCAGCCGCTCGACGGAATCCTACGAGCAGTACTTC | CASSRSTESYEQYF
. | . | TRBJ2-3 | TRBV11-3 | TGTGTCGGCAGCTTTGGGCAGGGTACAGATATGCAGTATTTT | CVGSFGQGTDMQYF
. | . | TRBJ2-7 | TRBV29-1 | TGCAGCGTGGCCATGGAAACCCCCTACGAGCAGTATTTC | CSVAMETPYEQYF
once | . | TRBJ1-5 | TRBV6-2/TRBV6-3 | TGTGCCAGCAGTTACCCGCTAGGAAGAGTGACCCATAGCAATCAGCCCCAGCACTTT | CASSYPLGRVTHSNQPQHF
many | . | TRBJ2-2 | TRBV12-3/TRBV12-4 | TGTGCCAGCAGTTTGGGTGGGAGCGGGGAGCTGTTTTTT | CASSLGGSGELFF
. | TRBD2 | TRBJ2-7 | TRBV12-3/TRBV12-4 | TGTACCAGTAGTCCCGTAGCGGGCCATATCTCCTACGAGCAGTACTTC | CTSSPVAGHISYEQYF
. | TRBD2 | TRBJ2-7 | TRBV10-3 | TGTGTCATCAGCGAGAGGACTAGCGGTTCCTGCGAGCAGTACTTC | CVISERTSGSCEQYF
few | . | TRBJ2-5 | TRBV5-1 | TGCGCCAGCAGCTTGGATCAGTCGCGGGCCCAGTACTTC | CASSLDQSRAQYF
. | . | TRBJ2-7 | TRBV6-6 | TGTGCCAGCAGCTATCCGATGAAAGCCTCTTCCTACGAGCAGTACTTC | CASSYPMKASSYEQYF
. | TRBD1 | TRBJ2-7 | TRBV4-1 | TGCGCCAACAGCCAAGGCTCCGGGACAGCGTTCTACGAGCAGTACTTC | CANSQGSGTAFYEQYF
. | . | TRBJ2-7 | TRBV29-1 | TGCAGCGCAGATGGCAGGGACGGCGAGCTGTACTTC | CSADGRDGELYF
. | TRBD2 | TRBJ2-1 | TRBV11-1 | TGCGCCAGCAGCTTAGAGCCAGCGGGAGCTTCCTACAATGAGCAGTTCTTC | CASSLEPAGASYNEQFF
many | . | TRBJ1-2 | TRBV5-6 | TGTGCCAGCAGCTTTCTCGACCCAGGGGACTATGGCTACACCTTC | CASSFLDPGDYGYTF